This T cell receptor beta chain was retrieved from a study of CXCR3-negative and CXCR3-positive naive CD8 T cells. The germline gives CDR1 SGHDN, CDR2 FVKESK. This CDR3 has 15 residues. Concerning this clonotype: Its specificity is unknown.

General study findings and limits: TRBV-TRBJ usage was alike in naive CXCR3-negative and CXCR3-positive cells but differed in memory cells.

The TRB libraries of cDNA were built by UMI-labeled 5' RACE. TCRdb re-called the 5' RACE reads and catalogs CDR3 proteins one per entry, DNA excluded. This sample's table has more than 6,000 distinct CDR3 sequences. The sequenced sample was naive CXCR3- CD8+ T cells from blood. Specified subset: CD45RO-CCR7+CD27+CD95- naive CD8+ T cells lacking CXCR3 (TNR3-). The chain recombines TRBV14 with TRBJ2-1; TCRdb's D call of TRBD2 is untestable without DNA. This sequence was found in a human donor in good health. Some clones in this sample may be carry-over from other donors' samples. This CDR3 is CASSPFGLSYNEQFF.